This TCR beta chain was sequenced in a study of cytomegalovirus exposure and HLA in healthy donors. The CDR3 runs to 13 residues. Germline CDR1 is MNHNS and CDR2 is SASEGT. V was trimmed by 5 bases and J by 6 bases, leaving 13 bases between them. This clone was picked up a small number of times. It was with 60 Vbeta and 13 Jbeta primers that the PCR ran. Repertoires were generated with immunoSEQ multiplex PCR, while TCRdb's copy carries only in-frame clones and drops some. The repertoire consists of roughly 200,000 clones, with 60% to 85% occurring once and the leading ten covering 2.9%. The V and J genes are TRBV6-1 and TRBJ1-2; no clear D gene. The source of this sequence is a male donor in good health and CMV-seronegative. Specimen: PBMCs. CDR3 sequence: CASSSQAVDGYTF. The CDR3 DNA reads TGTGCCAGCAGTTCCCAGGCAGTAGATGGCTACACCTTC.